These 2 T cell receptor beta chains came from one sample sequenced in a study of blood T cell repertoires in COVID-19. The table came from immunoSEQ multiplex PCR; TCRdb's copy has only in-frame clones and leaves some out. The sample consists of roughly 260,000 clones, around 87% of them appearing once. The sequenced sample was peripheral blood. These receptors were collected from a woman aged 50 to 60 with acute or convalescent COVID-19.

The gene calls are TRBV5-1 and TRBJ2-3, with 13 bases matching TRBD2. Germline V gene lookup returns CDR1 SGHRS and CDR2 YFSETQ. V trimming: 7 bases; J trimming: 6 bases; junction bases outside the gene matches: 5. CDR3 length: 14 residues. CDR3 loop: CASGTSGDLDTQYF. DNA of the CDR3: TGCGCCAGCGGGACTAGCGGGGACCTGGATACGCAGTATTTT.

The chain has TRBV5-8 and TRBJ2-7; TRBD2 aligns across 9 bases. The CDR3 spans 17 residues. Per the germline V gene, CDR1 is SGHTS and CDR2 is YDEGEE. The V gene end was trimmed by 0 bases and the J gene end by 4 bases; junction bases not matched to a gene: 11. The CDR3 spells CASSLVGTSLSRYEQYF. The CDR3 coding sequence is TGTGCCAGCAGCTTGGTAGGGACTAGCCTTTCAAGATACGAGCAGTACTTC. Complete variable domain (other parts from reference TRBV5-8 and TRBJ2-7): EAGVTQSPTHLIKTRGQQATLRCSPISGHTSVYWYQQALGLGLQFLLWYDEGEERNRGNFPPRFSGRQFPNYSSELNVNALELEDSALYLCASSLVGTSLSRYEQYFGPGTRLTVT.